This T cell receptor (beta chain) appears in the sequencing data of a study of T cell clonotyping in hematopoietic cell transplantation. Study-level points and caveats: Pathologically expanded recipient clonotypes increased progressively from day 30 to day 180 as diversity fell. At the given depth, recipient repertoires were over 95% de novo clonotypes. Graft donor and pretransplant recipient Inverse Simpson Index values predicted broader posttransplant TCR diversity.

Sequencing used immunoSEQ multiplex PCR; TCRdb keeps in-frame clones, though not all of them. Of roughly 16,000 clones listed, 80% to 90% are singletons. The germline V gene has CDR1 ENHRY and CDR2 SYGVKD. Trimming removed 4 bases at V and 6 bases at J, with 7 bases between. This CDR3 is built from 11 residues. As regards this clone: The antigen is not known.

The clonotype originates from a middle-aged woman in good health. Some clones in this sample may be carry-over from other donors' samples. Material: peripheral blood mononuclear cells. The V gene is TRBV10-3, the J gene TRBJ2-7; D is possibly TRBD1 (5 bases). CDR3 DNA sequence: TGTGCCATCAGTGCAGGGTCCGAGCAGTACTTC. The encoded protein is CAISAGSEQYF.